This TCR beta chain was sequenced for a study of blood T cell repertoires in COVID-19 (dated by TCRdb to about 2020). Describing the broader study: The collaborator samples originated in the United States, Italy and Spain and spanned the acute and convalescent phases of COVID-19. Deeply sampled blood TCRbeta repertoires from subjects exposed to, actively infected with, or recovered from COVID-19 were included in the dataset. The prospective study material was composed of cDNA or gDNA derived from T cells, B-cell-depleted T cells, or PBMCs. The repertoires were released in a freely available public database meant as a resource for research on the immune response to SARS-CoV-2. The samples were drawn from two sources: the first 160 participants of the ongoing ImmuneRACE study, and approximately 1,300 subjects contributed by 6 global collaborators. HLA class I and class II types, where available, came from metadata supplied by the sample provider rather than from assay-based typing. Nearly every sample came with metadata listing a de-identified subject ID, COVID-19 status, age in years and sex.

Whole blood was collected in K2EDTA tubes by collaborating institutions according to the institutions' own protocols. For TCRbeta analysis, collaborators shipped samples as frozen whole blood, isolated PBMCs, or DNA extracted from either of those sample types. The V and J ends are trimmed by 5 bases and 7 bases, leaving 12 bases between them. The CDR3 sequence holds 14 residues, the cysteine and phenylalanine included. The read is trimmed to its CDR3 DNA, 42 bases read in frame from base 1. CDR1 and CDR2, per the germline V gene (reference sequence), are LNHDA and SQIVND. Regarding this clone: Its antigen is not yet known. The record has no base qualities; no much larger clone is one base away.

TCRbeta CDR3 regions were amplified from genomic DNA using the immunoSEQ Assay, a bias-controlled multiplex PCR. The paper's data handling went like this. Nucleated cell counts per sample were estimated from amplification of reference gene primers within the assay. To quantify the absolute abundance of each unique TCRbeta CDR3 rearrangement, sequence reads were collapsed and filtered. For each sample, productive Simpson clonality was calculated by taking the square root of Simpson's diversity index across productive rearrangements. The source is immuneACCESS, and TCRdb retained only in-frame sequences with V and J called. Part of the clones is not carried over; for the studies checked, unresolved V genes explain less than half of this, and the remainder is unexplained. The V and J calls and clone size are taken from that table; D and trimming were inferred from the DNA. The sample table contains approximately 57,000 clones; only one count was recorded for roughly 84% of them. Of the sample, 4% to 5.5% is held by the ten largest clones.

General findings and caveats noted by the study authors: The quantity of clinical and demographic metadata differed by source and by participant and was supplied without curation.

The sequencing sample was made of peripheral blood. The TCR sequence derives from a man aged 35 to 55 with active COVID-19. Here the chain combines TRBV19 and TRBJ1-6; there is no confident call for the D gene. The CDR3: CASSPGVGNSPLHF. The nucleotide sequence reads TGTGCCAGTAGTCCGGGAGTGGGAAATTCACCCCTCCACTTT. The reference TRBV19 and TRBJ1-6 proteins fill in what lies around the CDR3, so the full variable domain reads DGGITQSPKYLFRKEGQNVTLSCEQNLNHDAMYWYRQDPGQGLRLIYYSQIVNDFQKGDIAEGYSVSREKKESFPLTVTSAQKNPTAFYLCASSPGVGNSPLHFGNGTRLTVT.